The source of this TCR beta chain is a study of blood T cell repertoires in COVID-19. Only in-frame clones appear in the TCRdb table, and some are missing; sequencing was by immunoSEQ multiplex PCR. The table shows approximately 310,000 clones, with 75% to 90% occurring only once. The specimen was PBMCs or T cells enriched from blood (not recorded which). The sequence was collected from a man aged 55-75 years who had recovered from COVID-19.

The DNA of the CDR3 is TGTGCCAGCAGCGCAAACACAGGCTACAATGAGCAGTTCTTC. Its protein product is CASSANTGYNEQFF. The chain links TRBV7-2 to TRBJ2-1; D possibly corresponds to TRBD1 (5 bases). The length of the CDR3 is 14 residues. The V and J ends lost 5 bases and 3 bases respectively, with 11 bases between them. Germline V gene lookup returns CDR1 SGHTA and CDR2 FQGNSA.